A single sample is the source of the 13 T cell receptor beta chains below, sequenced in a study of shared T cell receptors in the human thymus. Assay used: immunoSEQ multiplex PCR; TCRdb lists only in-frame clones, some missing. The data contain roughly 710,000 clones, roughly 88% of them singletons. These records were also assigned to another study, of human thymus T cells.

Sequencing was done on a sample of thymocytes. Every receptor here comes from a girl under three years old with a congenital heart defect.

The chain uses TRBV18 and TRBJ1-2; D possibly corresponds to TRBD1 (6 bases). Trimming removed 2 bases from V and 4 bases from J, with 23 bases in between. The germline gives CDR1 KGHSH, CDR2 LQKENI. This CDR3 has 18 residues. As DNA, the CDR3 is TGTGCCAGCTCACCATTTCTGGCAGGGGACTACCCATTCTATGGCTACACCTTC. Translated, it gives CASSPFLAGDYPFYGYTF. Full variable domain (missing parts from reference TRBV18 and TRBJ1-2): NAGVMQNPRHLVRRRGQEARLRCSPMKGHSHVYWYRQLPEEGLKFMVYLQKENIIDESGMPKERFSAEFPKEGPSILRIQQVVRGDSAAYFCASSPFLAGDYPFYGYTFGSGTRLTVV.

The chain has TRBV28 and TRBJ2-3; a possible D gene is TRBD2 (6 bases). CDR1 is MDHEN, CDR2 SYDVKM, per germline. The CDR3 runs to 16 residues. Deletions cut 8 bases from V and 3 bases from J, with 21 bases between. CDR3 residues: CASLPSWRGRTDTQYF. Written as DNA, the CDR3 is TGTGCCAGCTTACCCTCGTGGAGGGGCCGGACAGATACGCAGTATTTT.

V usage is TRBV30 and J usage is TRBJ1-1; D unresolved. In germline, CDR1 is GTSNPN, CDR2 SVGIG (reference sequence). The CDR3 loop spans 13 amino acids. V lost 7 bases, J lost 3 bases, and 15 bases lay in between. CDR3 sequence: CASKVLGDTEAFF. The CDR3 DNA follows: TGTGCCTCGAAAGTCCTAGGAGACACTGAAGCTTTCTTT.

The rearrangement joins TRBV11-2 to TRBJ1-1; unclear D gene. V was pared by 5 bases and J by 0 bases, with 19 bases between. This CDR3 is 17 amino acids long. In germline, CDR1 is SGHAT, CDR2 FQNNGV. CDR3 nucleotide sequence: TGTGCCAGCAGCCCGTGCACGATGCTAGGAATGAACACTGAAGCTTTCTTT. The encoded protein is CASSPCTMLGMNTEAFF. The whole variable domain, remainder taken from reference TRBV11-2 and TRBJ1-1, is EAGVAQSPRYKIIEKRQSVAFWCNPISGHATLYWYQQILGQGPKLLIQFQNNGVVDDSQLPKDRFSAERLKGVDSTLKIQPAKLEDSAVYLCASSPCTMLGMNTEAFFGQGTRLTVV.

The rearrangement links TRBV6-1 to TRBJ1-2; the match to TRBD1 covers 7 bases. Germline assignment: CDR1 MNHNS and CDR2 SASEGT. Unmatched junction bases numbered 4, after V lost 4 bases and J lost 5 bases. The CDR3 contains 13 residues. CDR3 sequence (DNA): TGTGCCAGCAGTGGCGACAGGGAATATGGCTACACCTTC. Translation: CASSGDREYGYTF.

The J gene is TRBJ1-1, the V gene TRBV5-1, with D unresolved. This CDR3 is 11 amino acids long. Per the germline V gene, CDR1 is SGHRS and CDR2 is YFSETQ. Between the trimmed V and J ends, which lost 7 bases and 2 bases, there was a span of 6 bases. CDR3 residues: CASGSNTEAFF. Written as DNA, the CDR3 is TGCGCCAGCGGGAGTAACACTGAAGCTTTCTTT. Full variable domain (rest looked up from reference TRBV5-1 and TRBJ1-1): KAGVTQTPRYLIKTRGQQVTLSCSPISGHRSVSWYQQTPGQGLQFLFEYFSETQRNKGNFPGRFSGRQFSNSRSEMNVSTLELGDSALYLCASGSNTEAFFGQGTRLTVV.

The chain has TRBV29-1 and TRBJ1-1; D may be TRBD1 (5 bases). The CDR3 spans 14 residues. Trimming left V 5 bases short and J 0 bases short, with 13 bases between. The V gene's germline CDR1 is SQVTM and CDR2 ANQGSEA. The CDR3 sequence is CSVLSAGMNTEAFF. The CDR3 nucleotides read TGCAGCGTTCTGTCGGCAGGGATGAACACTGAAGCTTTCTTT.

CDR3 nucleotide sequence: TGTGCCACCACCGGGACTAGGTTGACCGGGGAGCTGTTTTTT. It encodes CATTGTRLTGELFF. This chain connects TRBV19 to TRBJ2-2; the match to TRBD2 covers 8 bases. This CDR3 region has 14 residues. V lost 10 bases and J lost 5; bases outside the gene matches: 9. Germline V gene lookup returns CDR1 LNHDA and CDR2 SQIVND (reference sequence).

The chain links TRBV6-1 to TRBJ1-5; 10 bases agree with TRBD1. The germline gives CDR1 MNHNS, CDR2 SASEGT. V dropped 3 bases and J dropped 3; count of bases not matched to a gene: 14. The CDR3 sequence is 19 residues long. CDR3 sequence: CASSEGDGTGASSNQPQHF. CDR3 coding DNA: TGTGCCAGCAGTGAGGGGGACGGGACAGGGGCCTCTTCCAATCAGCCCCAGCATTTT.

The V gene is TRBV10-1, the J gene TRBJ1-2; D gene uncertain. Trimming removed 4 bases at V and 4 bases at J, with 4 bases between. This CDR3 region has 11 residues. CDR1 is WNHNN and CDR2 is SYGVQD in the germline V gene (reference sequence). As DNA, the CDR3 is TGCGCCAGCAGTGGCGGCTATGGCTACACCTTC. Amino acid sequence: CASSGGYGYTF.

The CDR3 here is CASSRRQGRYGYTF. In DNA, the CDR3 is TGCGCCAGCAGCCGCCGACAGGGTCGGTATGGCTACACCTTC. This chain uses TRBV5-1 with TRBJ1-2; 7 bases map to TRBD1. Germline V gene sequence: CDR1 SGHRS, CDR2 YFSETQ. Losses at the gene ends were 4 bases for V and 5 bases for J; bases not matched to a gene: 8. The length of the CDR3 is 14 residues.

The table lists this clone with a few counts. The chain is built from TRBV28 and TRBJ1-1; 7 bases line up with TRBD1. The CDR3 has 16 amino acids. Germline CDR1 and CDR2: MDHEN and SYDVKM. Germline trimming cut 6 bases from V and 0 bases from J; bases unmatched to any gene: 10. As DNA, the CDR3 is TGTGCCAGCAGCCTACGCCTGACAGGGTTGAACACTGAAGCTTTCTTT. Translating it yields CASSLRLTGLNTEAFF.

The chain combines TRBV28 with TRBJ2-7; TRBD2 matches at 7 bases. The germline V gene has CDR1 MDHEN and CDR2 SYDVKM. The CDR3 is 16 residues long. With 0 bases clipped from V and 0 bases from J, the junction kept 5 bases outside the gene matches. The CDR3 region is CASSLCTSASSYEQYF. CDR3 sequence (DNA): TGTGCCAGCAGTTTATGCACTAGCGCAAGCTCCTACGAGCAGTACTTC.